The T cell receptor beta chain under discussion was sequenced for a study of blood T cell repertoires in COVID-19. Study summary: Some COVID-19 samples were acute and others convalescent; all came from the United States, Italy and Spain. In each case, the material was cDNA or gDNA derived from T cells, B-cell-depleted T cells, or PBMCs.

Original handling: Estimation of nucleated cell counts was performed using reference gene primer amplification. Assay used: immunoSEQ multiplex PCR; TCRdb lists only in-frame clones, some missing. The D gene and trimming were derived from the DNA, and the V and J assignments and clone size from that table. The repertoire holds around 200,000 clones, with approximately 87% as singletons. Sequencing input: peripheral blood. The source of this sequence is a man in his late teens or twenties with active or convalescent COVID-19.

DNA of the CDR3: TGTGCCTGGACAGACAATAGCAATCAGCCCCAGCATTTT. It translates to CAWTDNSNQPQHF. V gene TRBV30 combines with J gene TRBJ1-5; D unclear. CDR3 length: 13 residues. The germline V and J ends were trimmed by 4 bases and 0 bases, with 7 bases remaining between them. Germline V gene sequence: CDR1 GTSNPN, CDR2 SVGIG (reference sequence).